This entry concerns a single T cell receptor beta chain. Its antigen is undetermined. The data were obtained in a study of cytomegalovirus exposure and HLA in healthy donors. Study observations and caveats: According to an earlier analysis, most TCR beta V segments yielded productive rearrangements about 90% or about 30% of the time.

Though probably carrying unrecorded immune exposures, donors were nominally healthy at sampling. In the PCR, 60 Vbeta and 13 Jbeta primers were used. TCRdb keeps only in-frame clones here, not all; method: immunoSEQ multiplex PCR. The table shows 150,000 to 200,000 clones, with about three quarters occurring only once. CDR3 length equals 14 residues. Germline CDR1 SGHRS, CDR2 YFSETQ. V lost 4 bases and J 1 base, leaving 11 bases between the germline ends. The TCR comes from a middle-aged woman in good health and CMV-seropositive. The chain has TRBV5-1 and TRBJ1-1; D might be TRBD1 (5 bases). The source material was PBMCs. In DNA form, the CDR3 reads TGCGCCAGCAGCCAAGGGGAAACGAACACTGAAGCTTTCTTT. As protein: CASSQGETNTEAFF.